Listed below are T cell receptor beta chains from one sample, sequenced in a study of Graves' ophthalmopathy and Graves' hyperthyroidism. TCRdb re-called the multiplex PCR reads with MiXCR, one entry per CDR3 protein. This sample carries 350,000 to 400,000 distinct CDR3 sequences, about 18% of them seen once, and the ten largest clones take roughly 1.4%. The source material was peripheral blood. Every receptor here comes from a woman aged 18 to 35 with Graves' ophthalmopathy. Each CDR3 is given without its conserved first and last residue. A D gene is named only where the DNA matches it firmly.

len | v_gene | d_gene | CDR3aa
17 | TRBV6-2/TRBV6-3 | . | ASSYGQGPGRGLAYEQY
13 | TRBV29-1 | TRBD2 | SAGGLAGWGETQY
11 | TRBV6-2/TRBV6-3 | TRBD2 | ASSKSGTYEQY
15 | TRBV28 | TRBD1 | ASSQRRTGALNQPQH
10 | TRBV20-1 | . | SVRPWDSPLH
12 | TRBV7-8 | . | ASSLGALGSPLH
9 | TRBV30 | . | ACHRAYGYT
14 | TRBV28 | TRBD2 | ASSLSGAARRETQY
14 | TRBV7-2 | TRBD2 | ASSGYRLAGLSTQY
11 | TRBV7-2 | . | ASSLIILYGYT
12 | TRBV5-1 | . | ASSFDLKGTEAF
12 | TRBV19 | TRBD1 | ASRQGAGTGELF
12 | TRBV30 | TRBD1 | AWRRQGYNQPQH
13 | TRBV18 | . | ASSQPGHLQETQY
12 | TRBV7-3 | . | ASSLNGDPGELF
12 | TRBV6-1 | . | ASSKSLAYYEQY
11 | TRBV6-5 | . | ASSPRRGYGYT
14 | TRBV20-1 | . | SARAGGLRGPYEQY
10 | TRBV19 | . | ASSIQGSEQY
12 | TRBV6-1 | . | ASSKSGMNYEQY
11 | TRBV2 | . | ASNGDMNTEAF
14 | TRBV7-2 | TRBD2 | ASSLALAGGVETQY
15 | TRBV12-3/TRBV12-4 | . | ASSTATASSGANVLT
14 | TRBV20-1 | TRBD2 | SASASGGAGGETQY
14 | TRBV24-1 | TRBD1 | ATSGTGMRPTDTQY
10 | TRBV6-1 | . | ASRTGGSPLH
15 | TRBV6-2/TRBV6-3 | TRBD1 | ASSSKTGGRPKNIQY
12 | TRBV10-1 | . | ASSSGTFPYEQY
13 | TRBV29-1 | . | SVEGRWGPGTEAF
11 | TRBV12-3/TRBV12-4 | . | ASSFGGTGELF
16 | TRBV6-2/TRBV6-3 | TRBD1 | ASSSSRDRGAGTYEQY
13 | TRBV7-2 | . | ASSPRRTTNYGYT
13 | TRBV24-1 | . | ATSDPSGIQNTQY
12 | TRBV5-1 | TRBD2 | ASGAGDETYEQY
11 | TRBV7-8 | . | ASSLRTTAEQY
11 | TRBV7-2 | TRBD2 | ASSLRLAGTQY
13 | TRBV27 | . | ASSLLSGSGGELF
11 | TRBV7-2 | . | ASSLVIKNIQY
13 | TRBV7-2 | . | ASSFSAGKDYEQY
14 | TRBV5-6 | . | ASSSTEWGVRNTIY
13 | TRBV19 | TRBD1 | ASSALGQGGETQY
11 | TRBV4-1 | . | ASSQLVGVEQY
14 | TRBV10-3 | . | AISDQRRAGNTEAF
10 | TRBV11-2 | . | ASSPMTDEQY
13 | TRBV6-1 | . | ASSGSRDSGNTIY
13 | TRBV11-2 | . | ASSFASLVGSVLH
10 | TRBV28 | . | ASSSDRIGYT
12 | TRBV19 | TRBD1 | ASSSTGTDTEAF
13 | TRBV6-1 | TRBD1 | ASSEIPGQAYEQY
13 | TRBV6-5 | . | ASSHSRGWNTEAF
15 | TRBV4-2 | TRBD2 | ASSQDLGGRANNEQF
14 | TRBV27 | . | ASSNLGVVGNQPQH
11 | TRBV11-2 | . | ASSASSGNTIY
14 | TRBV6-1 | . | ASSGKVNSPKGEAF
14 | TRBV6-2/TRBV6-3 | . | ASSYVFRVNSYEQY
14 | TRBV29-1 | TRBD1 | SAKGQGILVNTEAF
13 | TRBV28 | TRBD1 | ASRPGQGTTGELF
9 | TRBV29-1 | . | SVEVGGVLT
13 | TRBV5-1 | . | ASSSGGGVNQPQH
14 | TRBV15 | . | ATSRDLGPSGNTIY